Here is one T cell receptor beta chain with its context. Sequence at one end of the junction differs from germline and may be a read error. Germline CDR1 reads KGHSH; CDR2 reads LQKENI. The CDR3 is made up of 17 amino acids. Clones were read by immunoSEQ multiplex PCR, and TCRdb kept only the in-frame ones, dropping some. The repertoire holds over 85,000 clones, around 76% seen once, with around 4% in the top ten. This specimen comes from a study of blood T cell repertoires in COVID-19. Study details: Whether acute or convalescent, the COVID-19 samples came from the United States, Italy and Spain.

Sequencing used peripheral blood. The clonotype originates from an elderly woman with acute or convalescent COVID-19. V is TRBV18 and J is TRBJ2-5; TRBD1 matches at 11 bases. CDR3 sequence (DNA): TGTGCCAGCTCGCCACCACGCGGGACAGGGGGCCAAGAGACCCAGTACTTC. It encodes CASSPPRGTGGQETQYF.